The clone carrying this TCR beta chain is categorized as medium-sized (0.01 to 0.1%). Each CDR3 protein gets one entry after TCRdb re-called the multiplex PCR reads with MiXCR. The sample includes 7,000 to 9,000 distinct CDR3 sequences, over 60% seen only once; the top ten take 42%. These data belong to a study of breast tumors, draining lymph nodes, adjacent tissues. Sequencing was performed on tumor-adjacent breast tissue. This sequence originates from a female donor with breast cancer. Some clones in this sample may be carry-over from other donors' samples.

The CDR3 nucleotides read TGTGCCAGCACCCTCGGATCGGAGGAAAAACTGTTTTTT. It codes for CASTLGSEEKLFF. The J gene is TRBJ1-4, the V gene TRBV12-3 or TRBV12-4; D remains ambiguous. The V and J ends lost 7 bases and 8 bases respectively, with 14 bases between them. The CDR3 has 13 residues.